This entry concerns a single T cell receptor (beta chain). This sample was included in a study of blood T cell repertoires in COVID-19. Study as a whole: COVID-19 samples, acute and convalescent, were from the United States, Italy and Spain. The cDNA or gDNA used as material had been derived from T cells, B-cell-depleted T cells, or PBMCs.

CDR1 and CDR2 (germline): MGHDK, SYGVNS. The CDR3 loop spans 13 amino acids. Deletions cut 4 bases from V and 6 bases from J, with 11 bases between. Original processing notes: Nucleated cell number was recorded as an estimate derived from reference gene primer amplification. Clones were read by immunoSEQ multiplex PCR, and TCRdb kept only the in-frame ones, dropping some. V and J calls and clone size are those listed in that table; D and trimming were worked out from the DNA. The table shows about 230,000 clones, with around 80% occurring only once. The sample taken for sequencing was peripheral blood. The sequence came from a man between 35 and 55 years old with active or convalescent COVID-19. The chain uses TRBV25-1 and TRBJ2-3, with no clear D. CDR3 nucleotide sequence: TGTGCCAGCAGTGTACGCTCCCAGGATACGCAGTATTTT. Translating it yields CASSVRSQDTQYF. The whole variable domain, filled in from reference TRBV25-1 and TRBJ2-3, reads EADIYQTPRYLVIGTGKKITLECSQTMGHDKMYWYQQDPGMELHLIHYSYGVNSTEKGDLSSESTVSRIRTEHFPLTLESARPSHTSQYLCASSVRSQDTQYFGPGTRLTVL.